The clone carrying this T cell receptor beta chain was seen a handful of times. Its antigen is not known. These data are taken from a study of T-cell memory formation after mild COVID-19. General observations from the study: The study detected some responding clones in pre-infection memory, suggesting cross-reactive memory joined.

The CDR3 runs to 15 residues. V gave up 4 bases and J gave up 13 bases; unmatched junction bases: 15. Germline V gene data show CDR1 as MGHRA and CDR2 as YSYEKL. Via MiXCR, TCRdb re-called the 5' RACE reads, giving one row per CDR3 protein. The sample includes hundreds of thousands of distinct CDR3 sequences, 15% to 20% of them seen just once. The chain joins TRBV4-1 to TRBJ1-2; TRBD1 matches 10 bases. This receptor was taken from a man aged 18-30 years who had mild COVID-19 (a few samples of this study predate the infection). Cell type and time point are not known. The sample was PBMCs or a T cell subset sorted from them (not recorded which). The CDR3, as DNA: TGCGCCAGCAGCCCCCAAGGGACAGGGGCACAGGCGTTCACCTTC. Protein product: CASSPQGTGAQAFTF.